These 23 T cell receptor beta chains were all obtained from the same sample, sequenced in a study of blood T cell repertoires in COVID-19. Sequencing was performed with immunoSEQ multiplex PCR; in TCRdb, only in-frame clones are kept and a portion is missing. The repertoire consists of about 27,000 clones, with roughly four fifths occurring once and the leading ten covering about 39%. The sample comprised peripheral blood. These receptors were collected from an elderly woman with acute or convalescent COVID-19.

V usage is TRBV7-9 and J usage is TRBJ2-7; no definite D call. CDR3 length: 13 amino acids. In germline, CDR1 is SEHNR, CDR2 FQNEAQ (reference sequence). The V end lost 7 bases, the J end lost 4 bases, and 14 bases lay between the germline ends. CDR3 in amino acids: CASTDSGLYEQYF. The CDR3 coding sequence is TGTGCCAGCACAGACTCCGGGTTGTACGAGCAGTACTTC.

V usage is TRBV5-1 and J usage is TRBJ1-1; 8 nucleotides align to TRBD1. This CDR3 is built from 15 residues. V dropped 4 bases and J dropped 2; count of bases not matched to a gene: 7. Germline CDR1 is SGHRS and CDR2 is YFSETQ. The CDR3 coding sequence is TGCGCCAGCAGCCCACCTTCAGGGGGCAACACTGAAGCTTTCTTT. Its protein product is CASSPPSGGNTEAFF.

V and J are TRBV10-3 and TRBJ2-1, with TRBD2 matching 11 bases. Losses at the gene ends were 11 bases for V and 10 bases for J; bases not matched to a gene: 13. The CDR3 has 14 amino acids. Germline CDR1 ENHRY, CDR2 SYGVKD. Written as DNA, the CDR3 is TGTGCCGCGGGGGTAGCGGGAGGGCCAGCCGAGCAGTTCTTC. Protein: CAAGVAGGPAEQFF.

The V gene is TRBV6-5, the J gene TRBJ2-7, with D possibly being TRBD1 (6 bases). Per germline, CDR1 MNHEY and CDR2 SVGAGI. The CDR3 covers 15 residues. The V end was cut by 2 bases, the J end by 5 bases, with 16 bases between. DNA for the CDR3: TGTGCCAGCAGTTACCAGACCGCACAGGGACACGAGCAGTACTTC. It codes for CASSYQTAQGHEQYF.

Only a few counts were recorded for this clone. V usage is TRBV5-4 and J usage is TRBJ1-1; D gene ambiguous. The CDR3 sequence is 13 residues long. V gave up 7 bases and J gave up 2 bases, with 12 bases separating them. The germline V gene has CDR1 SGHNT and CDR2 YYREEE (reference sequence). This CDR3 reads CASGPRGNTEAFF. CDR3 sequence (DNA): TGTGCCAGCGGACCACGGGGAAACACTGAAGCTTTCTTT.

This chain links TRBV25-1 with TRBJ1-1, with 11 bases fitting TRBD1. Trimming cost V 6 bases and J 9 bases; bases outside gene matches: 3. Germline V gene sequence: CDR1 MGHDK, CDR2 SYGVNS. This CDR3 is 12 amino acids long. CDR3 nucleotide sequence: TGTGCCAGCAGCGGGACAGGGGGTAAAGCTTTCTTT. Protein product: CASSGTGGKAFF.

The chain uses TRBV6-5 and TRBJ2-7, with 11 bases aligning to TRBD2. Per germline, CDR1 MNHEY and CDR2 SVGAGI. This CDR3 contains 14 residues. The junction had 3 bases not matched to a gene; V was cut back by 5 bases and J by 3 bases. CDR3 in amino acids: CASSKGTSGYEQYF. The CDR3 DNA reads TGTGCCAGCAGTAAGGGGACTAGCGGCTACGAGCAGTACTTC.

The chain carries TRBV10-3 and TRBJ1-6, with D hard to call. The V and J ends lost 6 bases and 5 bases respectively, with 11 bases between them. Per germline, CDR1 ENHRY and CDR2 SYGVKD. CDR3 length: 14 amino acids. The CDR3 protein is CAISPGVDNSPLHF. The CDR3, as DNA: TGTGCCATCAGCCCCGGGGTGGATAATTCACCCCTCCACTTT.

The rearrangement joins TRBV6-5 to TRBJ2-3; 8 nucleotides align to TRBD2. V dropped 4 bases and J dropped 6; count of bases not matched to a gene: 9. The CDR3 consists of 15 residues. Looked up from germline, CDR1 is MNHEY and CDR2 is SVGAGI. CDR3 protein: CASSLGLGGVDTQYF. For the CDR3, the DNA is TGTGCCAGCAGTTTGGGACTAGGGGGAGTGGATACGCAGTATTTT.

The chain has TRBV9 and TRBJ2-1; weak D call: TRBD1 (6 bases). Germline assignment: CDR1 SGDLS and CDR2 YYNGEE. V was trimmed by 0 bases and J by 5 bases, leaving 12 bases between them. The CDR3 contains 15 residues. CDR3 loop: CASSVEGGGDNEQFF. The CDR3 nucleotides read TGTGCCAGCAGCGTAGAAGGGGGTGGGGACAATGAGCAGTTCTTC.

The chain uses TRBV7-4 and TRBJ2-7; D possibly corresponds to TRBD1 (5 bases). Germline V gives CDR1 SGHVT, CDR2 SQSDAQ. Trimming cost V 2 bases and J 5 bases, with 16 bases left between them. The CDR3 has 15 residues. CDR3 protein: CASSLSPTVKNEQYF. In DNA, the CDR3 is TGTGCCAGCAGCTTATCCCCGACAGTGAAGAACGAGCAGTACTTC.

The rearrangement links TRBV6-2 or TRBV6-3 to TRBJ1-4; TRBD1 agrees at 7 bases. Germline V gene sequence: CDR1 MNHEY, CDR2 SVGEGT. The length of the CDR3 is 17 residues. With 6 bases clipped from V and 4 bases from J, the junction kept 14 bases outside the gene matches. In DNA, the CDR3 is TGTGCCAGCAGCCCCCCGCCAACAGGGGTTGGTAATGAAAAACTGTTTTTT. It is translated as CASSPPPTGVGNEKLFF.

V and J are TRBV28 and TRBJ1-5, with 7 bases fitting TRBD1. Germline V gene lookup returns CDR1 MDHEN and CDR2 SYDVKM. The CDR3 covers 12 residues. V dropped 5 bases and J dropped 7; count of bases not matched to a gene: 2. The CDR3 region is CASSTGEQPQHF. DNA of the CDR3: TGTGCCAGCAGTACAGGGGAACAGCCCCAGCATTTT. Looking up the rest from reference TRBV28 and TRBJ1-5 gives the full variable domain: DVKVTQSSRYLVKRTGEKVFLECVQDMDHENMFWYRQDPGLGLRLIYFSYDVKMKEKGDIPEGYSVSREKKERFSLILESASTNQTSMYLCASSTGEQPQHFGDGTRLSIL.

V is TRBV7-3 and J is TRBJ2-2; the D gene is possibly TRBD1 (6 bases). The germline V and J ends were trimmed by 7 bases and 5 bases, with 17 bases remaining between them. The CDR3 is 15 residues long. In germline, CDR1 is SGHTA, CDR2 FQGTGA. CDR3 bases: TGTGCCAGCAAGCAAGGGGCAGGGGAAACCGGGGAGCTGTTTTTT. Translating it yields CASKQGAGETGELFF.

CDR3 sequence: CASSIEGSTDTQYF. The CDR3 coding sequence is TGTGCCAGTAGTATAGAGGGCTCCACAGATACGCAGTATTTT. V gene TRBV19 combines with J gene TRBJ2-3; D gene unclear. The germline gives CDR1 LNHDA, CDR2 SQIVND (reference sequence). CDR3 size: 14 residues. Trimming took 0 bases from V and 2 from J, leaving 6 bases between them.

The chain is built from TRBV6-2 or TRBV6-3 and TRBJ2-4, with unresolved D. Trimming removed 0 bases from V and 5 bases from J, with 11 bases in between. The CDR3 extends over 15 amino acids. The germline V gene encodes CDR1 MNHEY and CDR2 SVGEGT. The CDR3 DNA reads TGTGCCAGCAGTTACTCACTTGACGGAGAAAACATTCAGTACTTC. Its protein is CASSYSLDGENIQYF.

This clone was observed a single time. This sequence joins TRBV10-2 and TRBJ2-3; TRBD2 matches 10 bases. Trimming took 2 bases from V and 2 from J; bases not matched to a gene: 1. Germline V gene data show CDR1 as WSHSY and CDR2 as SAAADI. This CDR3 region has 15 residues. CDR3 residues: CASSEGLADTDTQYF. DNA for the CDR3: TGCGCCAGCAGTGAGGGACTAGCGGACACAGATACGCAGTATTTT.

This chain joins TRBV7-8 and TRBJ1-6; maybe TRBD1 (5 bases). The CDR3 has 16 residues. V lost 4 bases to trimming and J lost 2 bases, with 12 bases between them. Looked up from germline, CDR1 is SGHVS and CDR2 is FQNEAQ. CDR3 in amino acids: CASSSRVRTYNSPLHF. CDR3 DNA: TGTGCCAGCAGCTCCAGGGTTCGGACCTATAATTCACCCCTCCACTTT.

This chain uses TRBV6-5 with TRBJ2-2; D uncertain. The germline V gene has CDR1 MNHEY and CDR2 SVGAGI. The CDR3 loop spans 14 amino acids. Between the trimmed V and J ends, which lost 2 bases and 4 bases, there was a span of 8 bases. This CDR3 reads CASSYKRSTGELFF. The CDR3 bases are TGTGCCAGCAGTTACAAGAGGAGCACCGGGGAGCTGTTTTTT.

The chain carries TRBV7-9 and TRBJ1-6, with D tentatively TRBD1 (5 bases). Between the trimmed V and J ends, which lost 10 bases and 5 bases, there was a span of 9 bases. The CDR3 is made up of 12 amino acids. Germline V CDR1 and CDR2: SEHNR, FQNEAQ (reference sequence). In DNA, the CDR3 is TGTGCCACCTCAGGGCATAATTCACCCCTCCACTTT. Residues: CATSGHNSPLHF.

This clone was counted once. The J gene is TRBJ2-1, the V gene TRBV4-1; D is unclear. The CDR3 length is 12 residues. Trimming shortened V by 2 bases and J by 9 bases, and 8 bases separated the two germline ends. Germline-derived CDR1 and CDR2 are MGHRA and YSYEKL. The CDR3 here is CASSQSNSEQFF. DNA of the CDR3: TGCGCCAGCAGCCAATCCAACAGTGAGCAGTTCTTC.

This clone was seen more than once but under ten times. The chain couples TRBV28 to TRBJ2-7, with D tentatively TRBD2 (6 bases). The V and J ends lost 3 bases and 6 bases respectively, with 12 bases between them. In germline, CDR1 is MDHEN, CDR2 SYDVKM. This CDR3 comprises 13 residues. The CDR3 coding sequence is TGTGCCAGCAGTTTGCCACCCGGGAGCGAGCAGTACTTC. Translated, it gives CASSLPPGSEQYF.

The rearrangement uses TRBV3-1 (or the pseudogene TRBV3-2) and TRBJ2-7; 8 bases line up with TRBD1. Losses at the gene ends were 6 bases for V and 4 bases for J; bases not matched to a gene: 5. CDR3 length: 13 amino acids. CDR1 and CDR2 (germline): LGHDT, YNNKEL (reference sequence). CDR3: CASSGQGVYEQYF. The CDR3 nucleotides are TGTGCCAGCAGTGGACAGGGAGTTTACGAGCAGTACTTC.